There are a few counts of the clone carrying this T cell receptor (beta chain). Its antigen remains unknown. The CDR3 totals 15 residues. Germline V gene data show CDR1 as MNHEY and CDR2 as SVGEGT. The junction had 7 bases not matched to a gene; V was cut back by 7 bases and J by 1 base. This entry belongs to a study of T cells after yellow fever vaccination. Study findings and constraints: The study re-detected most primary-vaccination clones after the booster (96% CD4, around 89% CD8).

Making TCR cDNA involved 5'RACE template switching, which added UMIs and a universal primer site. MiXCR, run by TCRdb on the 5' RACE reads, gives a single entry per CDR3 protein. The sample carries about 330,000 distinct CDR3 sequences, 4.1% recorded once. The chain links TRBV6-2 or TRBV6-3 to TRBJ2-4; TRBD1 aligns across 7 bases. Here the sequenced sample was PBMCs, taken 5 days after the yellow fever booster vaccination. The TCR was taken from a man younger than 35 who received the YFV17D yellow fever vaccine. This CDR3 reads CASTYDRAAKNIQYF. The DNA for the CDR3 is TGTGCCAGCACCTACGACAGGGCGGCCAAAAACATTCAGTACTTC.